The clone carrying this T cell receptor beta chain occurred many times. Its antigen is not identified. The data are from a study of T cells in Graves' hyperthyroidism and ophthalmopathy. Per germline, CDR1 DFQATT and CDR2 SNEGSKA (reference sequence). The junction had 7 bases not matched to a gene; V was cut back by 3 bases and J by 3 bases. CDR3 length: 15 amino acids. Overall study findings and caveats: Ophthalmopathy and stable hyperthyroidism were told apart by a 13 V-J model.

RNA transcripts served as the template for amplifying TCR beta CDR3 regions. An initial round of RT-PCR targeting the TCR CDR3 relied on the HTBI primer set. TCRdb reprocessed the multiplex PCR reads via MiXCR and lists one record per CDR3 protein. The sample carries approximately 690,000 distinct CDR3 sequences, 20% to 25% recorded once. Clinicians diagnosed patients from clinical symptoms, serum thyroxine and TRAb, thyroid ultrasound and orbital computed tomography. Sample: blood. The chain links TRBV20-1 to TRBJ1-4, with 7 bases matching TRBD1. This receptor was obtained from a man aged 25-45 years with Graves' ophthalmopathy. In DNA, the CDR3 is TGCAGTGCTAGGGGGACAGATGCGGCTAATGAAAAACTGTTTTTT. Translating it yields CSARGTDAANEKLFF.